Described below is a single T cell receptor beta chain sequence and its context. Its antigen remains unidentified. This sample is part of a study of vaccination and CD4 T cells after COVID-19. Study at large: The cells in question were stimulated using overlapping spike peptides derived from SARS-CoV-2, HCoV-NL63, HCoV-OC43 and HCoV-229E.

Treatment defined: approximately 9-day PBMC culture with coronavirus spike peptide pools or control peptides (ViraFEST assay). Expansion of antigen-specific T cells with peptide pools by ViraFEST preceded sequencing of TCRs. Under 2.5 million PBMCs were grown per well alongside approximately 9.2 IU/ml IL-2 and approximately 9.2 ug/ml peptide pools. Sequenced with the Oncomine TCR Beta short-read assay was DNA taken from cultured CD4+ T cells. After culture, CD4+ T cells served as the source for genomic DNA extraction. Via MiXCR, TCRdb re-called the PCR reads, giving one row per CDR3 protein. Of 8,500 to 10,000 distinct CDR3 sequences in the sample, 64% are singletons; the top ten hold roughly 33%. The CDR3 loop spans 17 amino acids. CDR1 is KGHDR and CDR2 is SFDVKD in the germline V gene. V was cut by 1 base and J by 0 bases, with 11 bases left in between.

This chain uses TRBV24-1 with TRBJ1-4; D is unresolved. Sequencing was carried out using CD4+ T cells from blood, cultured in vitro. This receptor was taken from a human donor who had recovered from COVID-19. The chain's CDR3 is CATSDFITPATNEKLFF. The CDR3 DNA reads TGTGCCACCAGTGATTTCATTACCCCTGCAACTAATGAAAAACTGTTTTTT.